These T cell receptor beta chains were read from a single sample in a study of shared clonotypes between healthy human individuals. Clones were sequenced by immunoSEQ multiplex PCR, and TCRdb holds only the in-frame ones, with some missing. The table has fewer than 600,000 clones, about four fifths seen once. Specimen: PBMCs. The receptors were gathered from a woman aged 40 to 50 in good health. Some clones in this sample may be carry-over from other donors' samples. CDR3s include the opening cysteine and the closing phenylalanine or tryptophan. The order of the fields is V gene, CDR3 length, D gene, clone size, J gene, CDR3 protein, CDR3 DNA. A D gene is named only where the DNA matches it firmly. Clone size is given for some rows only: seen once, a few or many times, or a class if the clone is expanded.

v_gene: TRBV30; len: 14; d_gene: .; abundance: .; j_gene: TRBJ1-3; CDR3aa: CAWSVKGSGNTIYF; CDR3nt: TGTGCCTGGAGTGTGAAGGGTTCTGGAAACACCATATATTTT
v_gene: TRBV28; len: 13; d_gene: .; abundance: few; j_gene: TRBJ1-1; CDR3aa: CASSSTGRRKAFF; CDR3nt: TGTGCCAGCAGTTCCACAGGGAGGAGGAAAGCTTTCTTT
v_gene: TRBV29-1; len: 12; d_gene: TRBD1; abundance: .; j_gene: TRBJ2-1; CDR3aa: CSAGQGYNEQFF; CDR3nt: TGCAGCGCAGGACAGGGTTACAATGAGCAGTTCTTC
v_gene: TRBV5-4; len: 17; d_gene: .; abundance: .; j_gene: TRBJ1-2; CDR3aa: CASSLRQTASSHYGYTF; CDR3nt: TGTGCCAGCAGCTTGAGACAGACAGCGAGCAGCCACTATGGCTACACCTTC
v_gene: TRBV19; len: 15; d_gene: TRBD1; abundance: .; j_gene: TRBJ1-5; CDR3aa: CASSGQGGGNQPQHF; CDR3nt: TGTGCCAGTAGTGGACAGGGTGGTGGCAATCAGCCCCAGCATTTT
v_gene: TRBV6-5; len: 13; d_gene: .; abundance: .; j_gene: TRBJ1-6; CDR3aa: CASSYYQGSPLHF; CDR3nt: TGTGCCAGCAGTTACTATCAGGGTTCACCCCTCCACTTT
v_gene: TRBV10-2; len: 14; d_gene: .; abundance: many; j_gene: TRBJ2-3; CDR3aa: CASSETGVGDTQYF; CDR3nt: TGCGCCAGCAGTGAAACGGGAGTTGGAGATACGCAGTATTTT
v_gene: TRBV10-3; len: 14; d_gene: TRBD2; abundance: .; j_gene: TRBJ2-7; CDR3aa: CAISDRASGYEQYF; CDR3nt: TGTGCCATCAGTGATAGGGCTAGCGGCTACGAGCAGTACTTC
v_gene: TRBV25-1; len: 17; d_gene: TRBD1; abundance: .; j_gene: TRBJ1-1; CDR3aa: CASSEPGAGTGHTEAFF; CDR3nt: TGTGCCAGCAGTGAGCCCGGCGCCGGGACAGGTCACACTGAAGCTTTCTTT
v_gene: TRBV11-3; len: 14; d_gene: .; abundance: once; j_gene: TRBJ2-2; CDR3aa: CASSQDGYTGELFF; CDR3nt: TGTGCCAGCAGCCAGGACGGGTACACCGGGGAGCTGTTTTTT
v_gene: TRBV5-1; len: 14; d_gene: .; abundance: .; j_gene: TRBJ2-1; CDR3aa: CASSLTLGAFEQFF; CDR3nt: TGCGCCAGCAGCCTCACGCTTGGGGCCTTTGAGCAGTTCTTC
v_gene: TRBV28; len: 14; d_gene: .; abundance: .; j_gene: TRBJ1-2; CDR3aa: CASSSRSPYYGYTF; CDR3nt: TGTGCCAGCAGTTCCCGGAGCCCCTACTATGGCTACACCTTC
v_gene: TRBV15; len: 15; d_gene: TRBD2; abundance: .; j_gene: TRBJ2-3; CDR3aa: CATSRGAGDTDTQYF; CDR3nt: TGTGCCACCAGCAGAGGCGCGGGAGACACAGATACGCAGTATTTT
v_gene: TRBV5-4; len: 15; d_gene: TRBD1; abundance: .; j_gene: TRBJ2-7; CDR3aa: CASSPTGTRTYEQYF; CDR3nt: TGTGCCAGCAGCCCGACAGGGACCCGAACCTACGAGCAGTACTTC
v_gene: TRBV14; len: 12; d_gene: .; abundance: .; j_gene: TRBJ1-2; CDR3aa: CASSQRNYGYTF; CDR3nt: TGTGCCAGCAGCCAAAGGAACTATGGCTACACCTTC
v_gene: TRBV7-9; len: 13; d_gene: .; abundance: .; j_gene: TRBJ2-7; CDR3aa: CASSLGGPYEQYF; CDR3nt: TGTGCCAGCAGCTTGGGGGGGCCCTACGAGCAGTACTTC
v_gene: TRBV5-1; len: 17; d_gene: TRBD2; abundance: .; j_gene: TRBJ2-3; CDR3aa: CASSSHLAGDGTDTQYF; CDR3nt: TGCGCCAGCAGCTCCCACTTAGCGGGGGACGGCACAGATACGCAGTATTTT
v_gene: TRBV7-9; len: 13; d_gene: TRBD1; abundance: .; j_gene: TRBJ1-1; CDR3aa: CAGRGQGNTEAFF; CDR3nt: TGTGCCGGCCGCGGACAGGGGAACACTGAAGCTTTCTTT
v_gene: TRBV28; len: 17; d_gene: TRBD2; abundance: .; j_gene: TRBJ2-1; CDR3aa: CASSFRLAGGPYNEQFF; CDR3nt: TGTGCCAGCAGTTTCCGGCTAGCGGGAGGCCCCTACAATGAGCAGTTCTTC
v_gene: TRBV10-3; len: 13; d_gene: .; abundance: .; j_gene: TRBJ2-2; CDR3aa: CAISEIGPGELFF; CDR3nt: TGTGCCATCAGTGAGATTGGCCCCGGGGAGCTGTTTTTT
v_gene: TRBV28; len: 16; d_gene: TRBD1; abundance: .; j_gene: TRBJ2-2; CDR3aa: CASSVRTGGLAGELFF; CDR3nt: TGTGCCAGCAGTGTACGGACAGGGGGACTAGCCGGGGAGCTGTTTTTT
v_gene: TRBV7-9; len: 14; d_gene: TRBD1; abundance: .; j_gene: TRBJ1-2; CDR3aa: CASSPTGGNYGYTF; CDR3nt: TGTGCCAGCAGCCCGACAGGGGGCAACTATGGCTACACCTTC
v_gene: TRBV6-5; len: 15; d_gene: .; abundance: .; j_gene: TRBJ1-1; CDR3aa: CASSYGRVMNTEAFF; CDR3nt: TGTGCCAGCAGTTACGGCAGGGTCATGAACACTGAAGCTTTCTTT
v_gene: TRBV4-1; len: 13; d_gene: .; abundance: .; j_gene: TRBJ2-2; CDR3aa: CASSQAFVGELFF; CDR3nt: TGCGCCAGCAGCCAAGCGTTTGTCGGGGAGCTGTTTTTT
v_gene: TRBV28; len: 21; d_gene: .; abundance: few; j_gene: TRBJ2-1; CDR3aa: CASRFIFSSSSGASSYNEQFF; CDR3nt: TGTGCCAGCAGATTTATATTTAGTTCCTCCTCCGGGGCAAGCTCCTACAATGAGCAGTTCTTC
v_gene: TRBV5-1; len: 16; d_gene: .; abundance: .; j_gene: TRBJ2-3; CDR3aa: CASSWVVGFNTDTQYF; CDR3nt: TGCGCCAGCAGCTGGGTGGTGGGTTTTAACACAGATACGCAGTATTTT
v_gene: TRBV5-4; len: 16; d_gene: .; abundance: .; j_gene: TRBJ2-5; CDR3aa: CASSSGGQGRLETQYF; CDR3nt: TGTGCCAGCAGCTCGGGGGGCCAGGGACGTCTGGAGACCCAGTACTTC
v_gene: TRBV7-2; len: 13; d_gene: .; abundance: .; j_gene: TRBJ2-7; CDR3aa: CASSLQDGYEQYF; CDR3nt: TGTGCCAGCAGCTTACAGGACGGCTACGAGCAGTACTTC
v_gene: TRBV11-1; len: 16; d_gene: .; abundance: .; j_gene: TRBJ2-1; CDR3aa: CASSHTAVSSYNEQFF; CDR3nt: TGTGCCAGCAGTCACACGGCCGTTAGCTCCTACAATGAGCAGTTCTTC
v_gene: TRBV7-3; len: 11; d_gene: TRBD2; abundance: few; j_gene: TRBJ2-3; CDR3aa: CASSSGLAQYF; CDR3nt: TGTGCCAGCAGCTCCGGACTAGCGCAGTATTTT